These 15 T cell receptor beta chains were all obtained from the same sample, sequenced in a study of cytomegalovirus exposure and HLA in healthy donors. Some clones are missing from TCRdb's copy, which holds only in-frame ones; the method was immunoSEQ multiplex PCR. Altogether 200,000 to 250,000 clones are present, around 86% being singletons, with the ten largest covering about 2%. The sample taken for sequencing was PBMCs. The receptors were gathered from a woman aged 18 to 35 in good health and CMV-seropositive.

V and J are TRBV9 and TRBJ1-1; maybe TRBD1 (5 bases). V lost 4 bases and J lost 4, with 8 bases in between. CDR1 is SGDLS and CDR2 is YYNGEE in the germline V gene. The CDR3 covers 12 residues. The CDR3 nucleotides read TGTGCCAGCAGCCGCGGGGGCACTGAAGCTTTCTTT. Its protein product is CASSRGGTEAFF.

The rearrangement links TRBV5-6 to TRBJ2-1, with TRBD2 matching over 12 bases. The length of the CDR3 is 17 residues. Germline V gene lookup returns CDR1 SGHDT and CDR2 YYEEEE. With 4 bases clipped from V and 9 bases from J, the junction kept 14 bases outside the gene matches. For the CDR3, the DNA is TGTGCCAGCAGCCCGGCCCCGACGACTAGCGGGAGTGGTGAGCAGTTCTTC. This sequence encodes CASSPAPTTSGSGEQFF.

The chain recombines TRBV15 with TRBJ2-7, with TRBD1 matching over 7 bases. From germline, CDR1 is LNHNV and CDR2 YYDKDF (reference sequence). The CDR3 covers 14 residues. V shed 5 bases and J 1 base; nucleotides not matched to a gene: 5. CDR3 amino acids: CATSEYRGSYEQYF. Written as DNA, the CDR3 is TGTGCCACCAGCGAATACAGGGGTTCCTACGAGCAGTACTTC.

Here the CDR3 reads CASSWSATNEKLFF. The CDR3 DNA reads as TGTGCCAGCAGTTGGAGTGCAACTAATGAAAAACTGTTTTTT. This chain connects TRBV27 to TRBJ1-4; D gene ambiguous. CDR3 length: 14 amino acids. V was trimmed by 4 bases and J by 0 bases, leaving 6 bases between them. Germline V gene lookup returns CDR1 MNHEY and CDR2 SMNVEV (reference sequence).

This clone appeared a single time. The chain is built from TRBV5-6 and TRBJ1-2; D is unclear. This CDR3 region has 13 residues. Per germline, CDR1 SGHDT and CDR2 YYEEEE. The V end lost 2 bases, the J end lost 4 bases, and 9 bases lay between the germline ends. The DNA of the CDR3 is TGTGCCAGCAGCTTTATTAGTTCCTATGGCTACACCTTC. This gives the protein CASSFISSYGYTF.

The CDR3 sequence is CTSSQDPPLPGLAGVTGELFF. Written as DNA, the CDR3 is TGCACCAGCAGCCAAGACCCCCCGCTTCCGGGACTAGCGGGAGTCACCGGGGAGCTGTTTTTT. The chain is built from TRBV1 and TRBJ2-2; TRBD2, as called in the table, went unchecked against the DNA. TRBV1 corresponds to a pseudogene. CDR3 size: 21 residues.

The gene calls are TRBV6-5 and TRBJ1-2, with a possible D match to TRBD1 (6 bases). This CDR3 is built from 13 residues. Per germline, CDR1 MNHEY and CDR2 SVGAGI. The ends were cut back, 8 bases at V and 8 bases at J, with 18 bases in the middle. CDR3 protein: CASCQSGGRGYTF. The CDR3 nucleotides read TGTGCCAGCTGTCAAAGTGGGGGCCGGGGCTACACCTTC.

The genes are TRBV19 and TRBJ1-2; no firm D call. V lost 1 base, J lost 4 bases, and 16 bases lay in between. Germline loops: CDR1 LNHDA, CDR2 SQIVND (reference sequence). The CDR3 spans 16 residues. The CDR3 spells CASSIGWPPTSYGYTF. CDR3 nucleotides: TGTGCCAGTAGTATAGGGTGGCCACCCACCTCCTATGGCTACACCTTC.

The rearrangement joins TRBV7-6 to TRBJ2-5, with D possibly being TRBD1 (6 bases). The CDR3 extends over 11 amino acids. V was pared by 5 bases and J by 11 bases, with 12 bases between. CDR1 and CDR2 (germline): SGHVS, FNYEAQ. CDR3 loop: CASSADSHQYF. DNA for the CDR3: TGTGCCAGCAGCGCGGACAGCCATCAGTACTTC.

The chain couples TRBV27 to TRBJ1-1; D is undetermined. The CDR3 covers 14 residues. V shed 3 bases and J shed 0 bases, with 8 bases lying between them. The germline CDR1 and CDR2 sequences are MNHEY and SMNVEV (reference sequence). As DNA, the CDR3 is TGTGCCAGCAGTTTTGGAGGAATGAACACTGAAGCTTTCTTT. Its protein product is CASSFGGMNTEAFF.

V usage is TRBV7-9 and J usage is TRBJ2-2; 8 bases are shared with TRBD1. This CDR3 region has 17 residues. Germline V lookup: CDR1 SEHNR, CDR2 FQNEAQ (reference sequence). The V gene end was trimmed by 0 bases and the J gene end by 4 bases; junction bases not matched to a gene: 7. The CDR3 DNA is TGTGCCAGCAGCTTAGCGAGCGGCAGGGGGCTCACCGGGGAGCTGTTTTTT. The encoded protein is CASSLASGRGLTGELFF.

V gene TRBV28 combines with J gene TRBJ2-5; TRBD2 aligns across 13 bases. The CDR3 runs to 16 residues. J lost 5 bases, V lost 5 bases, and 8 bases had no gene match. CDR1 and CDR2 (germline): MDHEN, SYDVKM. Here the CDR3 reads CASSLWTSGSRETQYF. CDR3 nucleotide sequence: TGTGCCAGCAGTCTTTGGACTAGCGGGAGTCGGGAGACCCAGTACTTC. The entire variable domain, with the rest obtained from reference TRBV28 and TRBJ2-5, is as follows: DVKVTQSSRYLVKRTGEKVFLECVQDMDHENMFWYRQDPGLGLRLIYFSYDVKMKEKGDIPEGYSVSREKKERFSLILESASTNQTSMYLCASSLWTSGSRETQYFGPGTRLLVL.

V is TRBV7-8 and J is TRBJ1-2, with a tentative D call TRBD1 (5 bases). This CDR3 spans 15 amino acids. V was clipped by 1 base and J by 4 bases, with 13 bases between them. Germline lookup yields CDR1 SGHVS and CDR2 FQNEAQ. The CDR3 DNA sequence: TGTGCCAGCAGCTTAGGACCTCGGAGGGGCTATGGCTACACCTTC. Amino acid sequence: CASSLGPRRGYGYTF. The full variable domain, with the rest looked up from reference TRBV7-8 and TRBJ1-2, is GAGVSQSPRYKVAKRGQDVALRCDPISGHVSLFWYQQALGQGPEFLTYFQNEAQLDKSGLPSDRFFAERPEGSVSTLKIQRTQQEDSAVYLCASSLGPRRGYGYTFGSGTRLTVV.

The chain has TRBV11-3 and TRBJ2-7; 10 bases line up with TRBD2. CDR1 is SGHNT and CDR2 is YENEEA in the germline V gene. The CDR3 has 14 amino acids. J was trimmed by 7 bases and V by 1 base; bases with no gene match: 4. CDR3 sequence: CASSLGLAGDEQYF. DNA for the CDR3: TGTGCCAGCAGCTTAGGCCTAGCGGGAGATGAGCAGTACTTC. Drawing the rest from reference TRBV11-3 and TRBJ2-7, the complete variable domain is EAGVVQSPRYKIIEKKQPVAFWCNPISGHNTLYWYLQNLGQGPELLIRYENEEAVDDSQLPKDRFSAERLKGVDSTLKIQPAELGDSAVYLCASSLGLAGDEQYFGPGTRLTVT.

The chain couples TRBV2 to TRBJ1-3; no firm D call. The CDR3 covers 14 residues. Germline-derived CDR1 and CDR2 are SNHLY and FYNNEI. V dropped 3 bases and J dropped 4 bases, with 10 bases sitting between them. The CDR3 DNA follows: TGTGCCAGCAGTGAGGGCAGCGGGGGAAACACCATATATTTT. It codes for CASSEGSGGNTIYF.